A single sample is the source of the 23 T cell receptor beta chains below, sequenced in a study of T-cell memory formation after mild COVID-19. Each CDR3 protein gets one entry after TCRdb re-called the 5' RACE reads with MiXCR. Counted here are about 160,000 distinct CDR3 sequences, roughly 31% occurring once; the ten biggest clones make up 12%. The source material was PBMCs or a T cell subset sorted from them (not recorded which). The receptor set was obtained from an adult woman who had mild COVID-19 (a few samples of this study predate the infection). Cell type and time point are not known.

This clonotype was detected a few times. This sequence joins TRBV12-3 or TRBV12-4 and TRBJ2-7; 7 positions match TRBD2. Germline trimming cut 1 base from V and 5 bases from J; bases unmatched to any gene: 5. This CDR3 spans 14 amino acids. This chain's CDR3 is CASSLGGGVHEQYF. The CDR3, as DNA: TGTGCCAGCAGTTTAGGGGGGGGAGTGCACGAGCAGTACTTC.

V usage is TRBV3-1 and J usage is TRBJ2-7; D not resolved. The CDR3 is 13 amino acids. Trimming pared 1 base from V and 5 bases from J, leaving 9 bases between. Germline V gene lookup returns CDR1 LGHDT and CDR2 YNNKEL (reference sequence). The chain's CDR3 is CASSQAGTHEQYF. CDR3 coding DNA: TGTGCCAGCAGCCAAGCCGGCACCCACGAGCAGTACTTC.

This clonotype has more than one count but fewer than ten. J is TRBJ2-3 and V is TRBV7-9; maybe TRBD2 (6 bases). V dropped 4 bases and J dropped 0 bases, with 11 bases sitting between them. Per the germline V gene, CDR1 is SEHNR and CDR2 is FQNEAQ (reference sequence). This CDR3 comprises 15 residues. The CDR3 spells CASSYRAGSTDTQYF. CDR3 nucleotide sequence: TGTGCCAGCAGCTATCGGGCGGGGAGCACAGATACGCAGTATTTT.

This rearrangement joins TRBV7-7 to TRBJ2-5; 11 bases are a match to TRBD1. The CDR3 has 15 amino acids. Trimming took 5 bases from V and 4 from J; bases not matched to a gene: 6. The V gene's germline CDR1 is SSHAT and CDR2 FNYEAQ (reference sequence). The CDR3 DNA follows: TGTGCCAGCAGCCGTCCCGGGACAGGGGGAGAGACCCAGTACTTC. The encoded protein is CASSRPGTGGETQYF.

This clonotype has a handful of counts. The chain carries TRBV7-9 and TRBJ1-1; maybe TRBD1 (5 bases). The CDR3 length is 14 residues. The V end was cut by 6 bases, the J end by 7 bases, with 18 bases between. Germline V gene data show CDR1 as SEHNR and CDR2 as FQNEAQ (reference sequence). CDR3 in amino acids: CASRPGAGRDEAFF. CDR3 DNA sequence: TGTGCCAGCAGACCCGGGGCAGGACGGGATGAAGCTTTCTTT.

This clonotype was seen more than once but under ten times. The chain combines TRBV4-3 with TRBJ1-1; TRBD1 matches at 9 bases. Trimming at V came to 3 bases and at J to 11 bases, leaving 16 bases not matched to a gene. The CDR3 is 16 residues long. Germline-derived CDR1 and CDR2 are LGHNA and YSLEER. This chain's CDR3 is CASSQGSGQGARGAFF. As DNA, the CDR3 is TGCGCCAGCAGCCAGGGATCGGGACAGGGCGCGAGAGGGGCTTTCTTT.

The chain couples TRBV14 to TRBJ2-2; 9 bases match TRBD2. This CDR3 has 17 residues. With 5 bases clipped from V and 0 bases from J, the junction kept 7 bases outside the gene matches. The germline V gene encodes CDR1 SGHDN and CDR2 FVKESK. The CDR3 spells CASSKLGLASNTGELFF. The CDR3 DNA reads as TGTGCCAGCAGCAAACTGGGACTAGCATCGAACACCGGGGAGCTGTTTTTT.

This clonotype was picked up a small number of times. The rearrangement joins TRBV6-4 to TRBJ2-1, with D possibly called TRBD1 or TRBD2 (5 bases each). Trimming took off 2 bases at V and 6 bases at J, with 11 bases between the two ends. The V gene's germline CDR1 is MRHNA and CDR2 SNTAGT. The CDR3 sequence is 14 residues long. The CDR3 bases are TGTGCCAGCAGTGACGCCGACGGGGCCAATGAGCAGTTCTTC. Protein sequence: CASSDADGANEQFF.

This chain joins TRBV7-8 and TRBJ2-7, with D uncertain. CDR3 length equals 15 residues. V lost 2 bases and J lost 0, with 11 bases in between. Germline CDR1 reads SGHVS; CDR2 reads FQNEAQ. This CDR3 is CASSLLGSSSYEQYF. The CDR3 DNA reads TGTGCCAGCAGCTTATTAGGCTCAAGCTCCTACGAGCAGTACTTC. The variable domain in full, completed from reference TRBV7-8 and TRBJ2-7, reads GAGVSQSPRYKVAKRGQDVALRCDPISGHVSLFWYQQALGQGPEFLTYFQNEAQLDKSGLPSDRFFAERPEGSVSTLKIQRTQQEDSAVYLCASSLLGSSSYEQYFGPGTRLTVT.

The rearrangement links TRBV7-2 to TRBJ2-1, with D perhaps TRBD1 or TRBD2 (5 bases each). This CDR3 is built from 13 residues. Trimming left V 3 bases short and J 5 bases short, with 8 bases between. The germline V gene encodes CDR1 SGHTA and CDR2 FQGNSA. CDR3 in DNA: TGTGCCAGCAGCTTCGGGACGCACAATGAGCAGTTCTTC. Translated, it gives CASSFGTHNEQFF.

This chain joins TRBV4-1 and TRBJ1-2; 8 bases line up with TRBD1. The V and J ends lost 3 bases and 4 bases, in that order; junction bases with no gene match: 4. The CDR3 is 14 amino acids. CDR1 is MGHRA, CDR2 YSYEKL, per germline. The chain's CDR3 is CASSHPDRVYGYTF. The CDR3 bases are TGCGCCAGCAGCCACCCGGACAGGGTCTATGGCTACACCTTC.

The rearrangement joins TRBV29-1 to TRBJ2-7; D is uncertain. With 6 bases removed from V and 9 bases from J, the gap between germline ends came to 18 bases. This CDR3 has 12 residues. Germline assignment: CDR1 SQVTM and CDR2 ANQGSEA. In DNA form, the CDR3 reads TGCAGCGTAATGGCGGCGGAACACGGGCAGTACTTC. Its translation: CSVMAAEHGQYF.

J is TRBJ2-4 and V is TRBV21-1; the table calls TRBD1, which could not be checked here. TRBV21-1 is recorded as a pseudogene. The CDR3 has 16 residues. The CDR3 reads CASSKDAGQAKNIQYF. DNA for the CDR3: TGTGCCAGCAGCAAAGATGCGGGACAGGCCAAAAACATTCAGTACTTC.

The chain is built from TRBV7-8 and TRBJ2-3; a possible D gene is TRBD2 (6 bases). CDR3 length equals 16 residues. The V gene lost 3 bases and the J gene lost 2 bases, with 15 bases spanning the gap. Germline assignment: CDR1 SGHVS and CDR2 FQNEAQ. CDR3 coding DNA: TGTGCCAGCAGCTTTGTTAATTCGGACTACACAGATACGCAGTATTTT. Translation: CASSFVNSDYTDTQYF.

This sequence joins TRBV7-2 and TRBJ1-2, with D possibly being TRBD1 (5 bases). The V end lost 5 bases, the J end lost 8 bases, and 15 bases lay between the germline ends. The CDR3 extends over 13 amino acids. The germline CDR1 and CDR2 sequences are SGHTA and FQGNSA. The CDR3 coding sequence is TGTGCCAGCAGCCCCCAGGGAACTGGCGGCTACACCTTC. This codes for CASSPQGTGGYTF.

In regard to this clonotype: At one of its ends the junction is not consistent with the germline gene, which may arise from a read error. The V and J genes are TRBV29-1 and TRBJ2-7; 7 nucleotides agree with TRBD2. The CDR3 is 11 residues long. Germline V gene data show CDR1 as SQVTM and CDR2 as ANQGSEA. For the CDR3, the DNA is TGCAGCGCCCTAGGGTCGGGAGGTTGCAGCTTC. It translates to CSALGSGGCSF.

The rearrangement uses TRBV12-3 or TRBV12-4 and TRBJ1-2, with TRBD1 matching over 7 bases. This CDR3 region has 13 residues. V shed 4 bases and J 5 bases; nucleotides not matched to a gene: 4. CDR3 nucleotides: TGTGCCAGCAGTTCTCACAGGGGTTATGGCTACACCTTC. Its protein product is CASSSHRGYGYTF.

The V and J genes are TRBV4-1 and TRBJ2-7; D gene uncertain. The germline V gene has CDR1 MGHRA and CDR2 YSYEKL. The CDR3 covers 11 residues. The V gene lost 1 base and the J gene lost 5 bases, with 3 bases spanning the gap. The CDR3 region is CASSQADEQYF. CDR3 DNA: TGCGCCAGCAGCCAAGCCGACGAGCAGTACTTC.

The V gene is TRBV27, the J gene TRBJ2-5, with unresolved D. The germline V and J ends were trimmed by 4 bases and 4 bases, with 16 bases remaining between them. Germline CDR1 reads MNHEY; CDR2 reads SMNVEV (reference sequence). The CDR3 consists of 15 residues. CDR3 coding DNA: TGTGCCAGCAGTTCGCGACGACTCGCTGGAGAGACCCAGTACTTC. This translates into CASSSRRLAGETQYF.

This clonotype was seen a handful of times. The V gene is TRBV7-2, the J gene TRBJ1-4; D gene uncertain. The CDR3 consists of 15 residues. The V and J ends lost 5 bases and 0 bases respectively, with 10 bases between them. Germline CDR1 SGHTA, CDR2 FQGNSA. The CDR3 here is CASSLSPATNEKLFF. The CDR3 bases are TGTGCCAGCAGCCTGTCTCCAGCAACTAATGAAAAACTGTTTTTT. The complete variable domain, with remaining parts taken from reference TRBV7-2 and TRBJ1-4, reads GAGVSQSPSNKVTEKGKDVELRCDPISGHTALYWYRQSLGQGLEFLIYFQGNSAPDKSGLPSDRFSAERTGGSVSTLTIQRTQQEDSAVYLCASSLSPATNEKLFFGSGTQLSVL.

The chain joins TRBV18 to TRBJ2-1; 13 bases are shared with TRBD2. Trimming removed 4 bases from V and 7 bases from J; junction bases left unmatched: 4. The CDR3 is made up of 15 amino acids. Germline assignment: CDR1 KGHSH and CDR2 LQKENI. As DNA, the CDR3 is TGTGCCAGCTCACGAACTAGCGGGGGGGATAATGAGCAGTTCTTC. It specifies CASSRTSGGDNEQFF. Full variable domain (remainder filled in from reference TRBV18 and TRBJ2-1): NAGVMQNPRHLVRRRGQEARLRCSPMKGHSHVYWYRQLPEEGLKFMVYLQKENIIDESGMPKERFSAEFPKEGPSILRIQQVVRGDSAAYFCASSRTSGGDNEQFFGPGTRLTVL.

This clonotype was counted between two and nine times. The DNA of the CDR3 is TGTGCCAGCAGCCTCAGGGTGGGAAACACTGAAGCTTTCTTT. Translation gives CASSLRVGNTEAFF. V usage is TRBV9 and J usage is TRBJ1-1, with a possible D match to TRBD1 (5 bases). Germline V gives CDR1 SGDLS, CDR2 YYNGEE. V was pared by 4 bases and J by 2 bases, with 12 bases between. The CDR3 is 14 residues long. Full variable domain (rest looked up from reference TRBV9 and TRBJ1-1): DSGVTQTPKHLITATGQRVTLRCSPRSGDLSVYWYQQSLDQGLQFLIQYYNGEERAKGNILERFSAQQFPDLHSELNLSSLELGDSALYFCASSLRVGNTEAFFGQGTRLTVV.

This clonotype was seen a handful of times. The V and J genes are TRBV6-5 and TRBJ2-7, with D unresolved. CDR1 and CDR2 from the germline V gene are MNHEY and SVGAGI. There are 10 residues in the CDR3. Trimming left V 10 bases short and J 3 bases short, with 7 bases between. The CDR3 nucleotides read TGTGCCACCCTCCACTACGAGCAGTACTTC. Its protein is CATLHYEQYF.